This T cell receptor beta chain was obtained from a study of T cells after yellow fever vaccination. The CDR3 runs to 16 residues. V dropped 3 bases and J dropped 2; count of bases not matched to a gene: 7. The 5'RACE template-switching step produced TCR cDNA and added a universal primer site and UMIs. Via MiXCR, TCRdb re-called the 5' RACE reads, giving one row per CDR3 protein. The sample includes about 630,000 distinct CDR3 sequences, 10% to 15% of them seen just once. The material was PBMCs, obtained on the day of the yellow fever booster vaccination. The J gene is TRBJ2-5, the V gene TRBV12-3 or TRBV12-4; TRBD2 agrees at 9 bases. The TCR sequence derives from a man aged 25-45 years who received the YFV17D yellow fever vaccine. Here the CDR3 DNA reads TGTGCCAGCAGTTTTAGCGGGAGCGCGGGGCAAGAGACCCAGTACTTC. Translated: CASSFSGSAGQETQYF.